This TCR beta chain was documented in a study of a mutant IDH1 vaccine in newly diagnosed glioma. Study-level background: Onset of vaccination occurred 4-6 weeks following radiotherapy alone, or with temozolomide cycles.

This clone has just a few counts. Its antigen is unidentified. Time point specified: week 5, during vaccination. It was 300 ug of mutant IDH1 20-mer peptide that made up each vaccine dose, given with topical imiquimod. Each donor presented with a new WHO grade 3 or 4 astrocytoma that tested IDH1-mutant and showed ATRX loss. The trim removed 3 bases at V and 13 bases at J, leaving 1 base unmatched. The germline V gene encodes CDR1 LNHDA and CDR2 SQIVND (reference sequence). The CDR3 is 11 amino acids. Generated by immunoSEQ multiplex PCR, the TCRdb table keeps only in-frame clones and is missing some. This sample has tens of thousands of clones, with 70% to 80% found just once. Study-wide results and limits: Overall, more than 80% of patients had vaccine-induced immune responses.

The origin of this receptor is a man aged 35 to 55 with glioma. The specimen comprised PBMCs, sampled from a glioma patient whose treatment included an IDH1 peptide vaccine. The chain has TRBV19 and TRBJ1-4; 8 nucleotides match TRBD1. CDR3 DNA: TGTGCCAGTAGTATTGGGACAGGACTGTTTTTT. Translating gives CASSIGTGLFF. The full variable domain, rest sourced from reference TRBV19 and TRBJ1-4, is DGGITQSPKYLFRKEGQNVTLSCEQNLNHDAMYWYRQDPGQGLRLIYYSQIVNDFQKGDIAEGYSVSREKKESFPLTVTSAQKNPTAFYLCASSIGTGLFFGSGTQLSVL.